This TCR beta chain appears in the sequencing data of a study of blood T cell repertoires in COVID-19. Study-level background: Acute-phase and convalescent COVID-19 samples originated in the United States, Italy and Spain. From T cells, B-cell-depleted T cells, or PBMCs came the material, which was cDNA or gDNA.

Per germline, CDR1 MDHEN and CDR2 SYDVKM. Trimming left V 6 bases short and J 4 bases short, with 12 bases between. This CDR3 comprises 13 residues. Original data processing: Amplified reference gene primers provided the basis for estimating nucleated cell counts. The repertoire was sequenced with immunoSEQ multiplex PCR; TCRdb's copy has only in-frame clones and lacks some. V, J and clone size are taken as reported in that table, and D and trimming were inferred from the DNA itself. The data contain some 400,000 clones, 70% to 90% of them singletons. The chain combines TRBV28 with TRBJ1-2; no clear D gene. This sequence originates from a human donor in a cohort sampled during active COVID-19. Sequenced input: peripheral blood. The CDR3 loop is CASSETVLYGYTF. In DNA form, the CDR3 reads TGTGCCAGCAGCGAAACAGTCCTCTATGGCTACACCTTC.